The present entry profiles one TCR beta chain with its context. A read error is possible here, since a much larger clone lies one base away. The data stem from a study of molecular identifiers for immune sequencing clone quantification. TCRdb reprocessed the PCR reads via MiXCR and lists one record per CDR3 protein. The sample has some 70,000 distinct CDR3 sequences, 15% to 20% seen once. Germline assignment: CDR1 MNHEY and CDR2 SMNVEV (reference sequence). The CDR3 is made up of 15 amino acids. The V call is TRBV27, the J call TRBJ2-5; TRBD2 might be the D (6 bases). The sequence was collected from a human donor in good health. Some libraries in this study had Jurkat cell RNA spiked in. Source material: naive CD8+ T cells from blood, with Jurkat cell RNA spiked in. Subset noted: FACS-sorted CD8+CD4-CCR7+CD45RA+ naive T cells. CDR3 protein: CASSRRGVASETQCF. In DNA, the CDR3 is TGTGCCAGCTCACGGAGGGGAGTGGCTTCAGAGACCCAGTGCTTC.